The 13 T cell receptor beta chains listed next were all sequenced from one sample in a study of preoperative IRX-2 immunotherapy in early breast cancer. The treatment here: preoperative locoregional IRX-2 cytokine immunotherapy. Sequenced by immunoSEQ multiplex PCR; TCRdb stores in-frame clones only, minus some. The sample holds under 30,000 clones, 80% to 90% seen once. This sample comprised tumor tissue, obtained after IRX-2 immunotherapy. These receptor sequences come from a human donor with breast cancer.

The chain joins TRBV29-1 to TRBJ1-3; D unresolved. Germline V gene data show CDR1 as SQVTM and CDR2 as ANQGSEA. The CDR3 loop spans 12 amino acids. V lost 4 bases and J lost 3, with 7 bases in between. In nucleotides, the CDR3 is TGCAGCGTTGCGGAGAATGGAAACACCATATATTTT. Amino acid sequence: CSVAENGNTIYF.

The V gene is TRBV7-2, the J gene TRBJ2-1; 8 bases align to TRBD2. The CDR3 is 15 residues long. CDR1 and CDR2 from the germline V gene are SGHTA and FQGNSA. Trimming removed 3 bases from V and 5 bases from J; junction bases left unmatched: 6. CDR3 DNA: TGTGCCAGCAGCTTGCGGGGGGATCAACACAATGAGCAGTTCTTC. As protein: CASSLRGDQHNEQFF. The variable domain in full, with the rest retrieved from reference TRBV7-2 and TRBJ2-1, is GAGVSQSPSNKVTEKGKDVELRCDPISGHTALYWYRQSLGQGLEFLIYFQGNSAPDKSGLPSDRFSAERTGGSVSTLTIQRTQQEDSAVYLCASSLRGDQHNEQFFGPGTRLTVL.

The genes are TRBV11-2 and TRBJ2-5; perhaps TRBD2 as D (7 bases). This CDR3 has 14 residues. Germline V gene lookup returns CDR1 SGHAT and CDR2 FQNNGV. Trimming stripped 5 bases from V and 5 bases from J, with 15 bases between. CDR3 DNA: TGTGCCAGCAGCCTGGGGCGGGGGCTGGAGACCCAGTACTTC. Translating gives CASSLGRGLETQYF.

J is TRBJ2-7 and V is TRBV7-9; 7 bases align to TRBD1. Trimming took 0 bases from V and 6 from J; bases not matched to a gene: 5. The CDR3 is 14 residues long. Germline CDR1 and CDR2: SEHNR and FQNEAQ (reference sequence). This CDR3 reads CASSLAQTGIEQYF. The CDR3 DNA reads TGTGCCAGCAGCTTAGCTCAGACAGGGATCGAGCAGTACTTC.

This clone was counted a single time. This sequence joins TRBV9 and TRBJ2-3; 7 nucleotides match TRBD2. J was trimmed by 4 bases and V by 3 bases; bases with no gene match: 5. CDR3 length: 14 amino acids. In germline, CDR1 is SGDLS, CDR2 YYNGEE. CDR3 nucleotide sequence: TGTGCCAGCAGCGCGCAGGCGGGAGCAGATACGCAGTATTTT. Amino acid sequence: CASSAQAGADTQYF.

This clone was recorded once. The chain combines TRBV4-1 with TRBJ2-2; 7 bases are shared with TRBD1. This CDR3 contains 16 residues. J lost 3 bases, V lost 3 bases, and 7 bases had no gene match. Looked up from germline, CDR1 is MGHRA and CDR2 is YSYEKL. DNA of the CDR3: TGCGCCAGCAGCCAGGAACCAGGGGGATACACCGGGGAGCTGTTTTTT. This encodes CASSQEPGGYTGELFF.

This clone was seen only once. The gene calls are TRBV2 and TRBJ2-2, with D possibly matching TRBD2 (6 bases). The CDR3 has 16 amino acids. In germline, CDR1 is SNHLY, CDR2 FYNNEI. Trimming stripped 3 bases from V and 7 bases from J, with 18 bases between. The CDR3 loop reads CASSENRAGSGGELFF. The CDR3 DNA reads TGTGCCAGCAGTGAGAATCGGGCGGGATCGGGCGGGGAGCTGTTTTTT.

The J gene is TRBJ2-7, the V gene TRBV7-9; 8 bases fit TRBD1. Germline V CDR1 and CDR2: SEHNR, FQNEAQ (reference sequence). The CDR3 sequence is 14 residues long. Losses at the gene ends were 5 bases for V and 5 bases for J; bases not matched to a gene: 8. The DNA of the CDR3 is TGTGCCAGCAGCCAAGCCGGGACAGGAAACGAGCAGTACTTC. Amino acids: CASSQAGTGNEQYF.

With regard to this clone: A junction end diverges from the germline sequence, so it may reflect a read error. The rearrangement uses TRBV5-4 and TRBJ2-7; 10 bases match TRBD1. The V gene's germline CDR1 is SGHNT and CDR2 YYREEE (reference sequence). This CDR3 is 14 amino acids long. CDR3 DNA: TGTGCCAGCAGCACGCGGACAGGGGGGAGAGAGCAGTGCTTC. Translation: CASSTRTGGREQCF.

This chain uses TRBV6-1 with TRBJ2-7; maybe TRBD1 (5 bases). Germline values: CDR1 MNHNS, CDR2 SASEGT. The CDR3 runs to 14 residues. Trimming pared 6 bases from V and 6 bases from J, leaving 18 bases between. CDR3: CASRGPNPPTEQYF. CDR3 DNA: TGTGCCAGCAGGGGGCCCAACCCCCCCACCGAGCAGTACTTC.

The genes are TRBV18 and TRBJ2-5; D is possibly TRBD1 or TRBD2 (5 bases each). The V end lost 2 bases, the J end lost 1 base, and 14 bases lay between the germline ends. The CDR3 spans 16 residues. CDR1 and CDR2 from the germline V gene are KGHSH and LQKENI. Here the CDR3 reads CASSPYRGTAQETQYF. The CDR3, as DNA: TGTGCCAGCTCACCATACCGTGGGACCGCCCAAGAGACCCAGTACTTC.

This clone occurred a few times. This chain joins TRBV4-1 and TRBJ2-3, with TRBD1 matching 7 bases. The V gene's germline CDR1 is MGHRA and CDR2 YSYEKL. The V and J ends lost 3 bases and 7 bases, in that order; junction bases with no gene match: 13. The CDR3 totals 16 residues. The CDR3 coding sequence is TGCGCCAGCAGCCATCCCGGGACAGCCCCGGGAAATACGCAGTATTTT. Protein: CASSHPGTAPGNTQYF.

This sequence joins TRBV10-3 and TRBJ2-1; 7 nucleotides align to TRBD2. V lost 6 bases and J lost 6; bases outside the gene matches: 8. There are 14 residues in the CDR3. Germline CDR1 reads ENHRY; CDR2 reads SYGVKD. The CDR3 here is CAIRSLAVINEQFF. DNA of the CDR3: TGTGCCATCAGGTCTCTAGCGGTTATCAATGAGCAGTTCTTC.